This is a list of T cell receptor beta chains from one sample in a study of cytomegalovirus exposure and HLA in healthy donors. Only in-frame clones appear in the TCRdb table, and some are missing; sequencing was by immunoSEQ multiplex PCR. The data show 130,000 or so clones, about 80% seen once. The sequenced sample consisted of PBMCs. The source is a woman in her 40s in good health and CMV-seronegative. Each CDR3 is given with its conserved first and last residue. Each record gives: CDR3 protein, CDR3 DNA, D gene, J gene, clone size, V gene. A D gene is named only where the DNA matches it firmly. Clone size is stated in some rows and not others, as once, few, many or a class when expanded.

CDR3 protein: CAISDSGAGEQYF
CDR3 DNA: TGTGCCATCAGTGACAGCGGCGCTGGCGAGCAGTACTTC
D gene: .
J gene: TRBJ2-7
clone size: .
V gene: TRBV10-3

CDR3 protein: CASSLASGAYNEQFF
CDR3 DNA: TGCGCCAGCAGCTTGGCTAGCGGGGCTTACAATGAGCAGTTCTTC
D gene: TRBD2
J gene: TRBJ2-1
clone size: .
V gene: TRBV5-1

CDR3 protein: CASSFTGGNTEAFF
CDR3 DNA: TGTGCCAGCAGCTTTACAGGGGGCAACACTGAAGCTTTCTTT
D gene: TRBD1
J gene: TRBJ1-1
clone size: .
V gene: TRBV11-2

CDR3 protein: CASSPISGSGTGELFF
CDR3 DNA: TGTGCCAGCAGCCCAATAAGCGGGAGCGGCACCGGGGAGCTGTTTTTT
D gene: TRBD2
J gene: TRBJ2-2
clone size: .
V gene: TRBV11-3

CDR3 protein: CASSLGGEGRKSSTEAFF
CDR3 DNA: TGTGCCAGCAGCTTGGGTGGCGAGGGAAGGAAATCTAGCACTGAAGCTTTCTTT
D gene: .
J gene: TRBJ1-1
clone size: .
V gene: TRBV5-6

CDR3 protein: CASSKEAGDETQYF
CDR3 DNA: TGTGCCAGCAGCAAGGAGGCGGGAGATGAGACCCAGTACTTC
D gene: TRBD2
J gene: TRBJ2-5
clone size: .
V gene: TRBV7-9

CDR3 protein: CASSSDWNTEAFF
CDR3 DNA: TGTGCCAGCAGCTCGGACTGGAACACTGAAGCTTTCTTT
D gene: .
J gene: TRBJ1-1
clone size: .
V gene: TRBV7-9

CDR3 protein: CASSMLSYNEQFF
CDR3 DNA: TGTGCCAGTAGTATGTTATCCTACAATGAGCAGTTCTTC
D gene: .
J gene: TRBJ2-1
clone size: .
V gene: TRBV19

CDR3 protein: CASLHRAEDQPQHF
CDR3 DNA: TGTGCCAGCTTACACAGGGCCGAGGACCAGCCCCAGCATTTT
D gene: .
J gene: TRBJ1-5
clone size: .
V gene: TRBV19

CDR3 protein: CASSQLAEETQYF
CDR3 DNA: TGCGCCAGCAGCCAACTAGCGGAAGAGACCCAGTACTTC
D gene: TRBD2
J gene: TRBJ2-5
clone size: .
V gene: TRBV5-1

CDR3 protein: CAWSIGLAGGTGELFF
CDR3 DNA: TGTGCCTGGAGTATAGGGCTAGCGGGAGGGACCGGGGAGCTGTTTTTT
D gene: TRBD2
J gene: TRBJ2-2
clone size: .
V gene: TRBV30

CDR3 protein: CASSPLFQGNYGYTF
CDR3 DNA: TGTGCCAGCAGTCCCCTTTTTCAGGGAAACTATGGCTACACCTTC
D gene: .
J gene: TRBJ1-2
clone size: .
V gene: TRBV27

CDR3 protein: CASSPGAFYGYTF
CDR3 DNA: TGTGCCAGCAGTCCTGGGGCCTTCTATGGCTACACCTTC
D gene: .
J gene: TRBJ1-2
clone size: .
V gene: TRBV2

CDR3 protein: CASILIPPGSYEQYF
CDR3 DNA: TGTGCCAGCATCCTCATACCCCCGGGATCCTACGAGCAGTACTTC
D gene: .
J gene: TRBJ2-7
clone size: .
V gene: TRBV7-9

CDR3 protein: CASSESGGIAGNTIYF
CDR3 DNA: TGTGCCAGCAGTGAATCGGGGGGGATTGCTGGGAACACCATATATTTT
D gene: .
J gene: TRBJ1-3
clone size: .
V gene: TRBV2

CDR3 protein: CASRARVIYNEQFF
CDR3 DNA: TGTGCCAGTCGAGCCCGGGTGATCTACAATGAGCAGTTCTTC
D gene: .
J gene: TRBJ2-1
clone size: .
V gene: TRBV19

CDR3 protein: CASSLVGGGVNTEAFF
CDR3 DNA: TGTGCCAGCAGCTTGGTGGGGGGTGGGGTGAACACTGAAGCTTTCTTT
D gene: .
J gene: TRBJ1-1
clone size: few
V gene: TRBV5-5

CDR3 protein: CASRTQGSAQYF
CDR3 DNA: TGTGCCAGCAGGACCCAGGGATCTGCGCAGTACTTC
D gene: .
J gene: TRBJ2-5
clone size: .
V gene: TRBV28

CDR3 protein: CASSLQNSGNTIYF
CDR3 DNA: TGTGCCAGCAGCTTACAGAACTCTGGAAACACCATATATTTT
D gene: .
J gene: TRBJ1-3
clone size: .
V gene: TRBV7-9

CDR3 protein: CASSVESARLDYGYTF
CDR3 DNA: TGTGCCAGCAGCGTAGAAAGTGCCCGGTTGGACTATGGCTACACCTTC
D gene: .
J gene: TRBJ1-2
clone size: .
V gene: TRBV9

CDR3 protein: CASSLWVGAEQETQYF
CDR3 DNA: TGTGCCAGCAGTTTGTGGGTCGGAGCGGAACAAGAGACCCAGTACTTC
D gene: .
J gene: TRBJ2-5
clone size: .
V gene: TRBV28

CDR3 protein: CSVTYSTGGLSGDTQYF
CDR3 DNA: TGCAGCGTGACATATTCGACAGGGGGCTTATCCGGAGATACGCAGTATTTT
D gene: TRBD1
J gene: TRBJ2-3
clone size: .
V gene: TRBV29-1

CDR3 protein: CASSSDQETQYF
CDR3 DNA: TGTGCCAGCAGTTCGGACCAAGAGACCCAGTACTTC
D gene: .
J gene: TRBJ2-5
clone size: .
V gene: TRBV6-5

CDR3 protein: CASSLDQPGSLTKLFF
CDR3 DNA: TGTGCCAGCAGCTTGGACCAACCAGGGTCCCTGACGAAACTGTTTTTT
D gene: .
J gene: TRBJ1-4
clone size: .
V gene: TRBV5-4

CDR3 protein: CASMSVQGQETQYF
CDR3 DNA: TGTGCCAGCATGAGCGTACAGGGCCAAGAGACCCAGTACTTC
D gene: .
J gene: TRBJ2-5
clone size: few
V gene: TRBV7-9

CDR3 protein: CASSSVLETQYF
CDR3 DNA: TGTGCCAGCAGCTCAGTCTTAGAGACCCAGTACTTC
D gene: .
J gene: TRBJ2-5
clone size: .
V gene: TRBV13

CDR3 protein: CASSLDRTTYNEQFF
CDR3 DNA: TGCGCCAGCAGCTTGGACAGGACAACCTACAATGAGCAGTTCTTC
D gene: .
J gene: TRBJ2-1
clone size: .
V gene: TRBV5-1

CDR3 protein: CASSQVWGEGYGYTF
CDR3 DNA: TGCGCCAGCAGCCAAGTCTGGGGAGAAGGGTATGGCTACACCTTC
D gene: .
J gene: TRBJ1-2
clone size: .
V gene: TRBV4-3

CDR3 protein: CASSQRTSGTSSSYEQYF
CDR3 DNA: TGTGCCAGTAGTCAGCGGACTAGCGGGACTTCGAGCTCCTACGAGCAGTACTTC
D gene: TRBD2
J gene: TRBJ2-7
clone size: .
V gene: TRBV19

CDR3 protein: CASSGTSGIAYEQYF
CDR3 DNA: TGTGCCAGCAGCGGGACTAGCGGGATTGCTTACGAGCAGTACTTC
D gene: TRBD2
J gene: TRBJ2-7
clone size: .
V gene: TRBV4-2

CDR3 protein: CASSDSQEEKLFF
CDR3 DNA: TGTGCCAGCAGTGACAGTCAGGAGGAAAAACTGTTTTTT
D gene: .
J gene: TRBJ1-4
clone size: .
V gene: TRBV6-5

CDR3 protein: CASSTPTGTHEQYF
CDR3 DNA: TGTGCCAGCAGCACCCCGACAGGGACCCACGAGCAGTACTTC
D gene: TRBD1
J gene: TRBJ2-7
clone size: few
V gene: TRBV7-2

CDR3 protein: CASIKSGLAGLNEQYF
CDR3 DNA: TGTGCCAGCATTAAGTCGGGACTAGCGGGCCTGAACGAGCAGTACTTC
D gene: TRBD2
J gene: TRBJ2-7
clone size: .
V gene: TRBV28

CDR3 protein: CASSFWGGLYGYTF
CDR3 DNA: TGTGCCAGCAGCTTCTGGGGAGGACTCTATGGCTACACCTTC
D gene: .
J gene: TRBJ1-2
clone size: .
V gene: TRBV5-6

CDR3 protein: CASGRGTPQYF
CDR3 DNA: TGTGCCAGTGGGAGAGGGACACCCCAGTACTTC
D gene: .
J gene: TRBJ2-5
clone size: .
V gene: TRBV19

CDR3 protein: CASGIAGSYEQYF
CDR3 DNA: TGTGCCAGCGGTATAGCGGGCAGCTACGAGCAGTACTTC
D gene: TRBD2
J gene: TRBJ2-7
clone size: .
V gene: TRBV7-9

CDR3 protein: CATKRQNQETQYF
CDR3 DNA: TGCGCCACGAAACGACAGAACCAAGAGACCCAGTACTTC
D gene: .
J gene: TRBJ2-5
clone size: .
V gene: TRBV5-1

CDR3 protein: CASSLDSRGTEAFF
CDR3 DNA: TGTGCCAGCAGCTTAGATTCCAGGGGGACTGAAGCTTTCTTT
D gene: TRBD1
J gene: TRBJ1-1
clone size: .
V gene: TRBV7-2

CDR3 protein: CASSPWTANTEAFF
CDR3 DNA: TGTGCCAGCAGCCCGTGGACAGCCAACACTGAAGCTTTCTTT
D gene: .
J gene: TRBJ1-1
clone size: .
V gene: TRBV7-9